One and the same sample provided the 8 T cell receptor beta chains below, sequenced in a study of cytomegalovirus exposure and HLA in healthy donors. Clones were sequenced by immunoSEQ multiplex PCR, and TCRdb holds only the in-frame ones, with some missing. There are 250,000 or so clones in the sample; about 90% occur only once, and around 0.34% lies in the top ten. The source material was PBMCs. The source of these receptors is a woman younger than 35 in good health and CMV-seronegative.

This chain connects TRBV27 to TRBJ1-2; D is possibly TRBD1 (6 bases). V was clipped by 5 bases and J by 6 bases, with 10 bases between them. CDR1 MNHEY and CDR2 SMNVEV come from the germline V gene (reference sequence). The length of the CDR3 is 12 residues. CDR3 loop: CASSHGQNGYTF. The CDR3 nucleotides read TGTGCCAGCAGTCACGGACAGAATGGCTACACCTTC.

V and J are TRBV4-1 and TRBJ1-5; the D gene is possibly TRBD1 (5 bases). With 4 bases removed from V and 4 bases from J, the gap between germline ends came to 11 bases. Germline CDR1 is MGHRA and CDR2 is YSYEKL. There are 14 residues in the CDR3. The CDR3 loop is CASSLLRENQPQHF. DNA for the CDR3: TGCGCCAGCAGCCTACTCAGGGAAAATCAGCCCCAGCATTTT.

The J gene is TRBJ2-1, the V gene TRBV5-1, with TRBD1 matching over 11 bases. J lost 1 base, V lost 4 bases, and 1 base had no gene match. The V gene's germline CDR1 is SGHRS and CDR2 YFSETQ. The length of the CDR3 is 15 residues. DNA of the CDR3: TGCGCCAGCAGCGGGACAGGGGGGTCCTACAATGAGCAGTTCTTC. Protein sequence: CASSGTGGSYNEQFF. Using reference TRBV5-1 and TRBJ2-1 for the parts outside the CDR3, the full variable domain is KAGVTQTPRYLIKTRGQQVTLSCSPISGHRSVSWYQQTPGQGLQFLFEYFSETQRNKGNFPGRFSGRQFSNSRSEMNVSTLELGDSALYLCASSGTGGSYNEQFFGPGTRLTVL.

In its sample, this clone was seen once. The V gene is TRBV10-3, the J gene TRBJ2-1, with 10 bases that match TRBD2. Germline loops: CDR1 ENHRY, CDR2 SYGVKD. This CDR3 comprises 15 residues. V was pared by 8 bases and J by 8 bases, with 12 bases of the junction left unmatched. The CDR3 sequence is CAIPKTSGVGDEQFF. The DNA for the CDR3 is TGTGCCATCCCCAAAACTAGCGGGGTAGGCGATGAGCAGTTCTTC.

The chain combines TRBV28 with TRBJ2-5, with 10 bases fitting TRBD2. Germline-derived CDR1 and CDR2 are MDHEN and SYDVKM. CDR3 length: 13 amino acids. Trimming at V came to 9 bases and at J to 6 bases, leaving 7 bases not matched to a gene. In DNA, the CDR3 is TGTGCCAGTGAGGGACTAGCGCCGAAGACCCAGTACTTC. It specifies CASEGLAPKTQYF.

The genes are TRBV27 and TRBJ2-5, with D possibly TRBD2 on 5 matching bases. V lost 7 bases to trimming and J lost 7 bases, with 10 bases between them. Germline CDR1 and CDR2: MNHEY and SMNVEV (reference sequence). The CDR3 spans 11 residues. CDR3 residues: CASILGGTQYF. The CDR3 DNA follows: TGTGCCAGCATCCTAGGAGGGACCCAGTACTTC.

The V gene is TRBV29-1, the J gene TRBJ1-1, with D unresolved. CDR3 length: 14 amino acids. Germline V CDR1 and CDR2: SQVTM, ANQGSEA. The V and J ends lost 4 bases and 3 bases respectively, with 15 bases between them. The CDR3 spells CSVVGNGGYTEAFF. CDR3 in DNA: TGCAGCGTTGTAGGTAACGGAGGGTACACTGAAGCTTTCTTT.

The chain combines TRBV9 with TRBJ1-6; D unclear. V was pared by 3 bases and J by 8 bases, with 6 bases between. This CDR3 spans 12 amino acids. CDR1 is SGDLS and CDR2 is YYNGEE in the germline V gene. The CDR3 DNA is TGTGCCAGCAGCGGAACGGATTCACCCCTCCACTTT. Translating it yields CASSGTDSPLHF.